Detailed here is one T cell receptor beta chain. Original data processing: From reference gene primer amplification, estimates of nucleated cell counts were derived. Sequencing was performed with immunoSEQ multiplex PCR; in TCRdb, only in-frame clones are kept and a portion is missing. Clonal size and the V and J genes are those of that table, whereas D and trimming came from the DNA. The repertoire consists of over 150,000 clones, with approximately 87% occurring once and the leading ten covering 10%. This CDR3 comprises 17 residues. Trimming at V came to 4 bases and at J to 4 bases, leaving 11 bases not matched to a gene. CDR1 is SQVTM and CDR2 is ANQGSEA in the germline V gene. This specimen belongs to a study of blood T cell repertoires in COVID-19. Study-level background: Acute-phase and convalescent COVID-19 samples originated in the United States, Italy and Spain. T cells, B-cell-depleted T cells, or PBMCs supplied cDNA or gDNA.

The sequenced material came from peripheral blood. The sequence was collected from a woman in her seventies with COVID-19, enrolled during active disease. The chain couples TRBV29-1 to TRBJ1-4, with 11 bases aligning to TRBD1. CDR3: CSVAARDRGIFNEKLFF. CDR3 bases: TGCAGCGTTGCAGCCCGGGACAGGGGGATTTTTAATGAAAAACTGTTTTTT.